A single sample is the source of the 13 T cell receptor beta chains below, sequenced in a study of T cell responses to AZD1222 COVID-19 vaccine. Sequencing was performed with immunoSEQ multiplex PCR; in TCRdb, only in-frame clones are kept and a portion is missing. The sample carries 150,000 to 200,000 clones, approximately 90% recorded once. Material: peripheral blood, obtained 28 days after the second AZD1222 dose. The source of these receptors is an adult who received the AZD1222 COVID-19 vaccine.

V gene TRBV10-1 combines with J gene TRBJ2-7, with 8 nucleotides matching TRBD2. CDR1 is WNHNN and CDR2 is SYGVQD in the germline V gene (reference sequence). CDR3 length: 13 amino acids. The V and J ends lost 4 bases and 6 bases, in that order; junction bases with no gene match: 5. The CDR3 bases are TGCGCCAGCAGTGTTAGCGGGGATGGCGAGCAGTACTTC. Translating gives CASSVSGDGEQYF.

This clone was detected only once. V is TRBV6-5 and J is TRBJ1-3; D not certain. Trimming left V 0 bases short and J 3 bases short, with 9 bases between. The CDR3 has 15 amino acids. The germline V gene has CDR1 MNHEY and CDR2 SVGAGI. In nucleotides, the CDR3 is TGTGCCAGCAGTTACTCCGCGACGATTGGAAACACCATATATTTT. The encoded protein is CASSYSATIGNTIYF.

The CDR3 DNA reads as TGTGCCAGCAGCCGCGGGAGGGCCAATGAGCAGTTCTTC. This gives the protein CASSRGRANEQFF. The rearrangement uses TRBV3-1 (or the pseudogene TRBV3-2) and TRBJ2-1; 9 bases agree with TRBD2. Germline loops: CDR1 LGHDT, CDR2 YNNKEL (reference sequence). The junction had 1 base not matched to a gene; V was cut back by 4 bases and J by 6 bases. The CDR3 has 13 residues.

CDR3 sequence: CASSYGRGNPYEQYF. The DNA for the CDR3 is TGTGCCAGCAGCTACGGGAGGGGGAACCCCTACGAGCAGTACTTC. The chain carries TRBV11-2 and TRBJ2-7, with 8 bases fitting TRBD2. V was pared by 4 bases and J by 2 bases, with 7 bases of the junction left unmatched. Germline CDR1 and CDR2: SGHAT and FQNNGV. This CDR3 comprises 15 residues.

This chain joins TRBV3-1 (or the pseudogene TRBV3-2) and TRBJ2-2; D ambiguous. The germline V gene encodes CDR1 LGHDT and CDR2 YNNKEL (reference sequence). The CDR3 extends over 17 amino acids. With 0 bases removed from V and 6 bases from J, the gap between germline ends came to 17 bases. Here the CDR3 DNA reads TGTGCCAGCAGCCAAGATCTCGTCAGTCCGACCCCCGGGGAGCTGTTTTTT. It is translated as CASSQDLVSPTPGELFF.

The chain carries TRBV12-5 and TRBJ1-4; no clear D. CDR3 length: 14 amino acids. Trimming shortened V by 0 bases and J by 4 bases, and 6 bases separated the two germline ends. Germline V gives CDR1 LGHNT, CDR2 FRNRAP. CDR3 loop: CASGLVSNNEKLFF. CDR3 nucleotide sequence: TGTGCTAGTGGTTTGGTATCTAATAATGAAAAACTGTTTTTT. The full variable domain, rest sourced from reference TRBV12-5 and TRBJ1-4, is DARVTQTPRHKVTEMGQEVTMRCQPILGHNTVFWYRQTMMQGLELLAYFRNRAPLDDSGMPKDRFSAEMPDATLATLKIQPSEPRDSAVYFCASGLVSNNEKLFFGSGTQLSVL.

This clone was seen a single time. The chain recombines TRBV2 with TRBJ1-5, with 8 bases matching TRBD1. This CDR3 has 14 amino acids. The germline V gene encodes CDR1 SNHLY and CDR2 FYNNEI. V shed 4 bases, J shed 7 bases, and the junction held 6 bases outside the gene matches. DNA of the CDR3: TGTGCCAGCAGTGGACAGGGGCGGGGACAGCCCCAGCATTTT. It yields the protein CASSGQGRGQPQHF.

The chain uses TRBV4-3 and TRBJ1-5, with 8 bases aligning to TRBD1. With 0 bases clipped from V and 7 bases from J, the junction kept 11 bases outside the gene matches. This CDR3 has 17 amino acids. Germline loops: CDR1 LGHNA, CDR2 YSLEER. Here the CDR3 DNA reads TGCGCCAGCAGCCAAGATTGGACAGGGCTTCCGAAACAGCCCCAGCATTTT. As protein: CASSQDWTGLPKQPQHF.

The genes are TRBV7-8 and TRBJ2-1; TRBD1 matches 7 bases. This CDR3 is 13 amino acids long. Germline V lookup: CDR1 SGHVS, CDR2 FQNEAQ. V dropped 4 bases and J dropped 7; count of bases not matched to a gene: 4. The CDR3 coding sequence is TGTGCCAGCAGCTCCGGGACAGCTAATGAGCAGTTCTTC. This codes for CASSSGTANEQFF.

This chain connects TRBV3-1 (or the pseudogene TRBV3-2) to TRBJ1-6; D perhaps matches TRBD1 (5 bases). From germline, CDR1 is LGHDT and CDR2 YNNKEL (reference sequence). This CDR3 has 15 amino acids. V lost 3 bases, J lost 4 bases, and 10 bases lay in between. The CDR3 is CASSQDDRYNSPLHF. The CDR3 region has the DNA TGTGCCAGCAGCCAGGATGACAGATATAATTCACCCCTCCACTTT.

This clone occurred once. The V gene is TRBV16, the J gene TRBJ1-5; D gene uncertain. CDR1 KGHSY and CDR2 FQNENV come from the germline V gene. The CDR3 length is 14 residues. V lost 4 bases, J lost 2 bases, and 9 bases lay in between. The CDR3 loop reads CASSPSQGNQPQHF. DNA for the CDR3: TGTGCCAGCAGCCCCTCCCAGGGCAATCAGCCCCAGCATTTT.

The chain joins TRBV18 to TRBJ1-6, with D perhaps TRBD1 (5 bases). Looked up from germline, CDR1 is KGHSH and CDR2 is LQKENI. The CDR3 covers 15 residues. The ends were cut back, 4 bases at V and 7 bases at J, with 14 bases in the middle. CDR3 sequence: CASSLIDKGNSPLHF. CDR3 sequence (DNA): TGTGCCAGCTCACTTATAGACAAGGGGAATTCACCCCTCCACTTT.

J is TRBJ1-4 and V is TRBV4-2; D call uncertain. Trimming cost V 6 bases and J 10 bases, with 18 bases left between them. The CDR3 sequence is 14 residues long. Germline CDR1 is LGHNA and CDR2 is YNFKEQ. The CDR3 DNA follows: TGTGCCAGCAGTCTTATATTGACTGCCGGAAAACTGTTTTTT. Translating gives CASSLILTAGKLFF.